The TCR beta chain described here comes from a study of T-cell reconstitution after alpha-beta-depleted transplantation in children. Study results and caveats: T-cell counts and diversity at one year post-transplant came mainly from newly produced T cells. Recipient T cells and thymic progenitors that survived were the source of the high TCRbeta diversity seen at day 60 in some patients.

It was with unique molecular identifiers that the TCRbeta library was prepared. TCRdb analysed the PCR reads with MiXCR anew, one entry per CDR3 protein. The data contain around 490,000 distinct CDR3 sequences, approximately 10% of them singletons. After removal of 6 bases from V and 12 bases from J, the junction contained 38 bases not matched to a gene. This CDR3 has 23 residues. Germline V gene lookup returns CDR1 KGHSH and CDR2 LQKENI. This clonotype was counted a few times. The antigen is undetermined. J is TRBJ2-1 and V is TRBV18, with 10 bases that match TRBD2. Sample: PBMCs, mostly from graft donor cells, taken 180 days after TCRalphabeta/CD19-depleted stem cell transplant. The source of this sequence is a female patient between 2 and 10 years old who had a stem cell transplant for aplastic anemia, so the T cells may come from the graft donor. The chain's CDR3 is CASSRRGTQCRRGSSGSRFRQFF. The CDR3 DNA sequence: TGTGCCAGCTCCCGAAGGGGGACGCAGTGTCGCCGAGGATCTAGCGGGAGTAGGTTCAGGCAGTTCTTC. Based on the CDR3 plus reference TRBV18 and TRBJ2-1, the full variable domain is NAGVMQNPRHLVRRRGQEARLRCSPMKGHSHVYWYRQLPEEGLKFMVYLQKENIIDESGMPKERFSAEFPKEGPSILRIQQVVRGDSAAYFCASSRRGTQCRRGSSGSRFRQFFGPGTRLTVL.